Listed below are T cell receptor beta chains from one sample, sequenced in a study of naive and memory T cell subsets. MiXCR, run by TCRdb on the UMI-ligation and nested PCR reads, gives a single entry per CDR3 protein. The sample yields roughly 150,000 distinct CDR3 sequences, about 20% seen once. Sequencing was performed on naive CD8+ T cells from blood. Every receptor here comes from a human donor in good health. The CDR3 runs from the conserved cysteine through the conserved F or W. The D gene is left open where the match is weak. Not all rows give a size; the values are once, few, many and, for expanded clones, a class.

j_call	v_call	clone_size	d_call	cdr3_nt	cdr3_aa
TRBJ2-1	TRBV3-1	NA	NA	TGTGCCAGCAGCCAAGGAGGGGGTGAGGCCTACAATGAGCAGTTCTTC	CASSQGGGEAYNEQFF
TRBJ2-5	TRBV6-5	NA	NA	TGTGCCAGCAGTTACTCAATGCAGGAGCCAGAGACCCAGTACTTC	CASSYSMQEPETQYF
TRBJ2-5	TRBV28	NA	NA	TGTGCCAGCAGTTTTGTTTCGGGACAAGAGACCCAGTACTTC	CASSFVSGQETQYF
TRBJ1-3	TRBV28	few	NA	TGTGCCAGCAGTTTGGTCCCCGGCCCTTCCTCTGGAAACACCATATATTTT	CASSLVPGPSSGNTIYF
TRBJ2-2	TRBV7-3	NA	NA	TGTGCCAGCAGTTCTACCGGGGAGCTGTTTTTT	CASSSTGELFF
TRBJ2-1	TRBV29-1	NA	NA	TGCAGCGTTGTACCGCACGGGGGACTCTCCTACAATGAGCAGTTCTTC	CSVVPHGGLSYNEQFF
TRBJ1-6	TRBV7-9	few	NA	TGTGCCAGCAGCTTAGGGGGCAACGAACTCCACTTT	CASSLGGNELHF
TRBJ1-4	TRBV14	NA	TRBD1	TGTGCCAGCAGCCATGAAACCGGACAGGGGGCGCGTACTAATGAAAAACTGTTTTTT	CASSHETGQGARTNEKLFF
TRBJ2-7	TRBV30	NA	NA	TGTGCCTGGAGTCCGGGCCTAGGGGAGCAGTACTTC	CAWSPGLGEQYF
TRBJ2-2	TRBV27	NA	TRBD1	TGTGCCAGCAGATCCGTGGACAGGGTGGGAACCGGGGAGCTGTTTTTT	CASRSVDRVGTGELFF
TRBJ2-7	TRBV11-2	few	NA	TGTGCCAGCAGCTTAAATCGGCCCTACGAGCAGTACTTC	CASSLNRPYEQYF
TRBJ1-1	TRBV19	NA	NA	TGTGCCAGTAGTATACAGCCGGTACCGGATGGTACTGAAGCTTTCTTT	CASSIQPVPDGTEAFF
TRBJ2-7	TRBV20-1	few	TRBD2	TGCAGTGCTCTCAGCGGGGCCTCTTACGAGCAGTACTTC	CSALSGASYEQYF
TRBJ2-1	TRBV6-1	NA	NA	TGTGCCAGCCCTAGCTCCTACAATGAGCAGTTCTTC	CASPSSYNEQFF
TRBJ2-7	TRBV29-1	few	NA	TGCAGCGTTGACCGGGGATCTCGTCCCTACGAGCAGTACTTC	CSVDRGSRPYEQYF
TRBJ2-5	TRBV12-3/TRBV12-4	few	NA	TGTGCCAGCAGTTTATACGGGACCCAAGAGACCCAGTACTTC	CASSLYGTQETQYF
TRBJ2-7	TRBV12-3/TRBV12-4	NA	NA	TGTGCCAGCAGCCCCTCCCCGGTTATGGAGCAGTACTTC	CASSPSPVMEQYF
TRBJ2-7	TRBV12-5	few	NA	TGTGCCCCCACCGACAGACCCTCCTACGAGCAGTACTTC	CAPTDRPSYEQYF
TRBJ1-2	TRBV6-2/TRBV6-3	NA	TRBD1	TGTGCCAGCAGTCCGGCGGGGACAGGAGGGTTTTATGGCTACACCTTC	CASSPAGTGGFYGYTF
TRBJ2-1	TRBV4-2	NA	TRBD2	TGTGCCAGCAGCCAAGGGGTCACACGGGGACTAGCGGACGGGTCCTACAATGAGCAGTTCTTC	CASSQGVTRGLADGSYNEQFF
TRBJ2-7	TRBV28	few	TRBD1	TGTGCCAGCAGTTCGGACAGGGGGTACGAGCAGTACTTC	CASSSDRGYEQYF
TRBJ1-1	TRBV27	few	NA	TGTGCCAGCAGTTTATGGCAGGGCTACACTGAAGCTTTCTTT	CASSLWQGYTEAFF
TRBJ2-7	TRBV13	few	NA	TGTGCCAGCAGCTTAGGCACGGAGAGCTACGAGCAGTACTTC	CASSLGTESYEQYF
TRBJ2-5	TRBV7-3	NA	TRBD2	TGTGCCAGCAGCTTAACTAGCGGGGAAGAGACCCAGTACTTC	CASSLTSGEETQYF
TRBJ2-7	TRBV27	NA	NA	TGTGCCAGCGGATCCGGGACAACCTACGAGCAGTACTTC	CASGSGTTYEQYF
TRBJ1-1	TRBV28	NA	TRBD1	TGTGCCAGCACGGGACAGAGGTTCCTAAAGAACACTGAAGCTTTCTTT	CASTGQRFLKNTEAFF